This TCR beta chain was captured in a study of T cell repertoires in cytomegalovirus infection. At the level of the study: Public TCR beta signatures indicated both CMV infection and matching HLA type.

The junction had 9 bases not matched to a gene; V was cut back by 6 bases and J by 2 bases. The CDR3 runs to 15 residues. Using its own MiXCR run on the reads, TCRdb lists one record per CDR3 protein. The repertoire holds roughly 81,000 distinct CDR3 sequences, about 3.8% seen once, with around 4.9% in the top ten. This clonotype showed up just a few times. The J gene is TRBJ2-5, the V gene TRBV12-3 or TRBV12-4; TRBD1 matches at 7 bases. This TCR was sampled from a human donor in good health (CMV status not recorded). Some clones in this sample may be carry-over from other donors' samples. The sequenced material came from PBMCs. CDR3 DNA: TGTGCCAGCAGCCTTTACCCGGACAGGCAAGAGACCCAGTACTTC. Translation: CASSLYPDRQETQYF.